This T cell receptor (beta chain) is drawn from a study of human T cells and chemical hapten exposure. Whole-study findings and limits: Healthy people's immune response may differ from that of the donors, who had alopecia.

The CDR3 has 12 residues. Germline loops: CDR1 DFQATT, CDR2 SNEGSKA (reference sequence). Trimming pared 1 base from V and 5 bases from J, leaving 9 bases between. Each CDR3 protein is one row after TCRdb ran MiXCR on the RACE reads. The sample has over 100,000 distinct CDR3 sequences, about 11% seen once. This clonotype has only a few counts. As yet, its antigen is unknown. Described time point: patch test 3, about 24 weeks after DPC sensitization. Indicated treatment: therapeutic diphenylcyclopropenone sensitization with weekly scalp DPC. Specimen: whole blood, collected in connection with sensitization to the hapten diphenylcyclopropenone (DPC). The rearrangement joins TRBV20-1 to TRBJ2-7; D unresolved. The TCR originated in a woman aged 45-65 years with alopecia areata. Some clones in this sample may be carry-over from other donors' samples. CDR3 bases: TGCAGTGCTAGAGGGCAGGCGGACGAGCAGTACTTC. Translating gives CSARGQADEQYF.